Listed here are 21 T cell receptor beta chains from one sample, sequenced in a study of T cell responses to AZD1222 COVID-19 vaccine. Assay: immunoSEQ multiplex PCR; the TCRdb copy retains only in-frame clones and omits some. The sample lists around 190,000 clones; about 92% were seen once. The material was peripheral blood, obtained on day 0 of AZD1222 vaccination. These receptors all stem from an adult in good health.

About this clone itself: The germline gene is not matched at one end of the junction; a read error may be the cause. The chain employs TRBV19 and TRBJ2-4; tentative D call: TRBD2 (6 bases). The CDR3 has 12 amino acids. Per the germline V gene, CDR1 is LNHDA and CDR2 is SQIVND (reference sequence). The CDR3 coding sequence is TGTGCCAGTAGGGGGACTCAATTTGGTCTGGACTTC. Its protein is CASRGTQFGLDF. Combining the CDR3 with reference TRBV19 and TRBJ2-4 gives the whole variable domain DGGITQSPKYLFRKEGQNVTLSCEQNLNHDAMYWYRQDPGQGLRLIYYSQIVNDFQKGDIAEGYSVSREKKESFPLTVTSAQKNPTAFYLCASRGTQFGLDFGAGTRLSVL.

The V call is TRBV7-2, the J call TRBJ2-7, with a weak D call TRBD1 (5 bases). Germline-derived CDR1 and CDR2 are SGHTA and FQGNSA. V lost 5 bases and J 3 bases, leaving 11 bases between the germline ends. The CDR3 has 13 residues. The CDR3 sequence is CASSAGWGYEQYF. CDR3 nucleotides: TGTGCCAGCAGCGCAGGGTGGGGCTACGAGCAGTACTTC. Using reference TRBV7-2 and TRBJ2-7 for the parts outside the CDR3, the full variable domain is GAGVSQSPSNKVTEKGKDVELRCDPISGHTALYWYRQSLGQGLEFLIYFQGNSAPDKSGLPSDRFSAERTGGSVSTLTIQRTQQEDSAVYLCASSAGWGYEQYFGPGTRLTVT.

This chain uses TRBV5-1 with TRBJ2-1, with D possibly TRBD1 on 6 matching bases. Germline V lookup: CDR1 SGHRS, CDR2 YFSETQ. The V end was cut by 2 bases, the J end by 3 bases, with 12 bases between. CDR3 size: 15 residues. The CDR3 nucleotides read TGCGCCAGCAGCTTAGGGCAGGGGTACTACAATGAGCAGTTCTTC. Amino acid sequence: CASSLGQGYYNEQFF.

This chain joins TRBV5-1 and TRBJ2-5; D perhaps matches TRBD1 (5 bases). In germline, CDR1 is SGHRS, CDR2 YFSETQ. V was pared by 1 base and J by 5 bases, with 15 bases between. The length of the CDR3 is 15 residues. The CDR3, as DNA: TGCGCCAGCAGCTTGACAGGTGGGCTAGGGGAGACCCAGTACTTC. Its translation: CASSLTGGLGETQYF.

The chain recombines TRBV27 with TRBJ2-3; unclear D gene. The CDR3 is 14 amino acids. V was pared by 5 bases and J by 3 bases, with 12 bases between. Germline V gene lookup returns CDR1 MNHEY and CDR2 SMNVEV (reference sequence). CDR3 protein: CASSDTIPTDTQYF. CDR3 DNA sequence: TGTGCCAGCAGTGACACTATCCCAACAGATACGCAGTATTTT.

The CDR3 DNA reads as TGTGCCAGCAGTACCCCTGGTTGGGTTCTAAAAGCCTACGAGCAGTACTTC. Its protein product is CASSTPGWVLKAYEQYF. This sequence joins TRBV28 and TRBJ2-7; D remains ambiguous. This CDR3 has 17 amino acids. Germline V gene sequence: CDR1 MDHEN, CDR2 SYDVKM. Trimming pared 5 bases from V and 2 bases from J, leaving 22 bases between. The entire variable domain, with the rest obtained from reference TRBV28 and TRBJ2-7, is as follows: DVKVTQSSRYLVKRTGEKVFLECVQDMDHENMFWYRQDPGLGLRLIYFSYDVKMKEKGDIPEGYSVSREKKERFSLILESASTNQTSMYLCASSTPGWVLKAYEQYFGPGTRLTVT.

The genes are TRBV11-2 and TRBJ1-1; tentative D call: TRBD1 (6 bases). V lost 1 base and J lost 14, with 20 bases in between. This CDR3 has 14 amino acids. Germline loops: CDR1 SGHAT, CDR2 FQNNGV. The CDR3 region is CASSLGETGLLSFF. The CDR3 nucleotides are TGTGCCAGCAGCTTAGGCGAGACAGGCCTTCTTAGCTTCTTT.

The V and J genes are TRBV10-3 and TRBJ2-3, with 10 bases matching TRBD2. J gave up 2 bases and V 5 bases, and 4 bases lay outside the gene matches. This CDR3 has 15 amino acids. Germline V lookup: CDR1 ENHRY, CDR2 SYGVKD. DNA of the CDR3: TGTGCCATCAGTAATAGCGGGGGGAACACAGATACGCAGTATTTT. Its translation is CAISNSGGNTDTQYF.

The chain couples TRBV7-8 to TRBJ1-4, with D possibly being TRBD1 (5 bases). This CDR3 has 15 residues. V dropped 3 bases and J dropped 8 bases, with 16 bases sitting between them. The germline CDR1 and CDR2 sequences are SGHVS and FQNEAQ. CDR3 DNA sequence: TGTGCCAGCAGCTTCTTGGGGGACCCCTCAGAAAAACTGTTTTTT. It encodes CASSFLGDPSEKLFF.

The gene calls are TRBV30 and TRBJ1-1, with TRBD1 matching 7 bases. Germline V lookup: CDR1 GTSNPN, CDR2 SVGIG (reference sequence). The ends lost 2 bases at V and 2 bases at J; junction bases unmatched: 5. The CDR3 loop spans 14 amino acids. The CDR3 here is CAWSLGQANTEAFF. CDR3 DNA sequence: TGTGCCTGGAGTCTAGGACAGGCTAACACTGAAGCTTTCTTT.

J is TRBJ1-5 and V is TRBV6-6, with 7 bases lining up with TRBD1. V was clipped by 4 bases and J by 5 bases; unmatched bases: 8. From germline, CDR1 is MNHNY and CDR2 SVGAGI (reference sequence). The CDR3 has 15 amino acids. CDR3: CASSSTQGVYQPQHF. CDR3 DNA sequence: TGTGCCAGCAGTTCCACTCAGGGGGTCTATCAGCCCCAGCATTTT.

The chain recombines TRBV6-2 or TRBV6-3 with TRBJ1-6; D is undetermined. Between the trimmed V and J ends, which lost 5 bases and 7 bases, there was a span of 21 bases. CDR1 MNHEY and CDR2 SVGEGT come from the germline V gene. The CDR3 totals 17 residues. In DNA, the CDR3 is TGTGCCAGCAGTCAACGGGCGTTACAGTCGTCCAATTCACCCCTCCACTTT. The encoded protein is CASSQRALQSSNSPLHF.

This rearrangement joins TRBV6-5 to TRBJ1-6; D uncertain. The CDR3 runs 14 residues. Trimming removed 1 base at V and 10 bases at J, with 11 bases between. Germline V lookup: CDR1 MNHEY, CDR2 SVGAGI. The DNA of the CDR3 is TGTGCCAGCAGTTACTTCCAGAATAGATCACCCCTCCACTTT. Translating it yields CASSYFQNRSPLHF.

The chain carries TRBV3-1 (or the pseudogene TRBV3-2) and TRBJ2-7; 8 bases are shared with TRBD1. The J segment lost 7 bases and the V segment lost 1 base, leaving 6 bases of the junction unmatched. The CDR3 contains 14 residues. Looked up from germline, CDR1 is LGHDT and CDR2 is YNNKEL (reference sequence). The CDR3 coding sequence is TGTGCCAGCAGCCAAGTAGCAGGGGGCTTGGAGCAGTACTTC. Residues: CASSQVAGGLEQYF.

The chain has TRBV15 and TRBJ2-3; TRBD2 aligns across 10 bases. Trimming cost V 0 bases and J 2 bases; bases outside gene matches: 8. The CDR3 is 18 residues long. Germline V gene lookup returns CDR1 LNHNV and CDR2 YYDKDF (reference sequence). The CDR3 loop reads CATSRDRASGGYTDTQYF. DNA for the CDR3: TGTGCCACCAGCAGAGATAGGGCTAGCGGGGGATACACAGATACGCAGTATTTT.

CDR3 nucleotides: TGTGCCTGGAACAGGGGAAGCAATCAGCCCCAGCATTTT. Amino acids: CAWNRGSNQPQHF. The chain carries TRBV30 and TRBJ1-5, with TRBD1 matching over 7 bases. Germline trimming cut 4 bases from V and 1 base from J; bases unmatched to any gene: 1. Germline assignment: CDR1 GTSNPN and CDR2 SVGIG (reference sequence). This CDR3 is 13 amino acids long.

This rearrangement joins TRBV12-3 or TRBV12-4 to TRBJ1-5, with no clear D. V lost 8 bases and J 4 bases, leaving 12 bases between the germline ends. The CDR3 covers 13 residues. CDR3 region: CASARLWNQPQHF. The CDR3, as DNA: TGTGCCAGCGCTCGGTTGTGGAATCAGCCCCAGCATTTT.

The chain combines TRBV5-4 with TRBJ1-2; D is possibly TRBD1 (6 bases). Germline CDR1 SGHNT, CDR2 YYREEE (reference sequence). Trimming pared 4 bases from V and 8 bases from J, leaving 18 bases between. The CDR3 loop spans 14 amino acids. In DNA, the CDR3 is TGTGCCAGCAGCCCGCAGGGGCGCCGGGAAGGCTACACCTTC. Residues: CASSPQGRREGYTF.

The J gene is TRBJ1-2, the V gene TRBV29-1; 7 bases match TRBD1. Germline CDR1 and CDR2: SQVTM and ANQGSEA. The CDR3 spans 14 residues. The J segment lost 3 bases and the V segment lost 5 bases, leaving 9 bases of the junction unmatched. For the CDR3, the DNA is TGCAGCGTTCTCGACAGGGCCCAGCACTATGGCTACACCTTC. Protein sequence: CSVLDRAQHYGYTF.

This rearrangement joins TRBV2 to TRBJ1-5; a weak D match, TRBD1 (5 bases). There are 13 residues in the CDR3. The V and J ends lost 3 bases and 5 bases respectively, with 8 bases between them. The germline V gene encodes CDR1 SNHLY and CDR2 FYNNEI. Here the CDR3 DNA reads TGTGCCAGCAGTGATTCAGGGTATCAGCCCCAGCATTTT. It encodes CASSDSGYQPQHF.

The CDR3 DNA is TGTGCCATCAGTGGACGGTCACCCCTCCACTTT. It specifies CAISGRSPLHF. The chain recombines TRBV10-3 with TRBJ1-6; D is undetermined. Trimming stripped 4 bases from V and 10 bases from J, with 5 bases between. The CDR3 length is 11 residues. CDR1 and CDR2 (germline): ENHRY, SYGVKD.